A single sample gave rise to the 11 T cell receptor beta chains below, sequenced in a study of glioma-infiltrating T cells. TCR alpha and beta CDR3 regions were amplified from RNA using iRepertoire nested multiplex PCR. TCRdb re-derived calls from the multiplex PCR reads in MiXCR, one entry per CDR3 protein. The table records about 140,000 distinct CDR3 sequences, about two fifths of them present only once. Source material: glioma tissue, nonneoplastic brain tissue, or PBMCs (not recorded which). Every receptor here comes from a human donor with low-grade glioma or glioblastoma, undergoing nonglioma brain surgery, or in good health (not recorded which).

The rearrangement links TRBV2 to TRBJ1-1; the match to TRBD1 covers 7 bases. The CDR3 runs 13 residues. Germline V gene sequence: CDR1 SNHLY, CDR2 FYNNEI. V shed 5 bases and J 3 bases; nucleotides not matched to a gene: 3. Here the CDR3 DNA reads TGTGCCAGCAGTTTGGACAGGCACACTGAAGCTTTCTTT. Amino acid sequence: CASSLDRHTEAFF.

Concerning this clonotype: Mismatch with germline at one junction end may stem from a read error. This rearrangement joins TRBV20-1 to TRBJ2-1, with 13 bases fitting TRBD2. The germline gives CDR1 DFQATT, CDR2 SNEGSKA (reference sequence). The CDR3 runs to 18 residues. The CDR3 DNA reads TGCAGTGCTAGGAGAGGACTAGCGGGGGAGAGCTCCTACAATGGGCAGTTCTTC. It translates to CSARRGLAGESSYNGQFF.

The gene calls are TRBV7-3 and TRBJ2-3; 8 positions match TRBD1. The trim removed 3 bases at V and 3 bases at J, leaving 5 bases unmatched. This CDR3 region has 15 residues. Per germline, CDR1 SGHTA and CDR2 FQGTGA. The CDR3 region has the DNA TGTGCCAGCAGCTTCACAGGGGGGTGGACAGATACGCAGTATTTT. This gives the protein CASSFTGGWTDTQYF.

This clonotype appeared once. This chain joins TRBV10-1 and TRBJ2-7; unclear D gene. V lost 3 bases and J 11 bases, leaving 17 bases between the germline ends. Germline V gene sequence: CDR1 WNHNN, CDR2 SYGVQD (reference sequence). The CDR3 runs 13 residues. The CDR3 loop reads CASSDRHNTKEYF. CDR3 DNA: TGCGCCAGCAGTGACCGACATAATACCAAGGAGTACTTC.

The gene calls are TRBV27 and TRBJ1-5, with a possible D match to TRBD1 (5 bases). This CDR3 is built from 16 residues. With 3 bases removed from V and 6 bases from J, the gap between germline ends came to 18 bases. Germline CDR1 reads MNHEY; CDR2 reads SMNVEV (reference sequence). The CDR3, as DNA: TGTGCCAGCAGTTTGAAGGGACTGGAGGTCAGTCAGCCCCAGCATTTT. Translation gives CASSLKGLEVSQPQHF.

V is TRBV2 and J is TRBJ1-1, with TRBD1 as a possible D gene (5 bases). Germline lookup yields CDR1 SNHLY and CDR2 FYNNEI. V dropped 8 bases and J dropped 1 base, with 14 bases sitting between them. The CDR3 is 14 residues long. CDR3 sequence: CASRPGVKNTEAFF. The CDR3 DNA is TGTGCCAGCCGTCCGGGGGTTAAGAACACTGAAGCTTTCTTT.

The CDR3 region is CSARTENGYTF. The DNA of the CDR3 is TGCAGTGCTAGAACAGAAAATGGCTACACCTTC. V and J are TRBV20-1 and TRBJ1-2, with D uncertain. The CDR3 runs 11 residues. V gave up 2 bases and J gave up 6 bases, with 7 bases separating them. CDR1 and CDR2 from the germline V gene are DFQATT and SNEGSKA (reference sequence).

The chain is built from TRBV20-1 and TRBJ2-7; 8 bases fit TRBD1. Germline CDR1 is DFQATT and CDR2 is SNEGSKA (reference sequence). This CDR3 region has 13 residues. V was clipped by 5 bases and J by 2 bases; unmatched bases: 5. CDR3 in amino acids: CSAPRTGTYEQYF. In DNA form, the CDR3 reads TGCAGTGCTCCAAGGACAGGGACCTACGAGCAGTACTTC.

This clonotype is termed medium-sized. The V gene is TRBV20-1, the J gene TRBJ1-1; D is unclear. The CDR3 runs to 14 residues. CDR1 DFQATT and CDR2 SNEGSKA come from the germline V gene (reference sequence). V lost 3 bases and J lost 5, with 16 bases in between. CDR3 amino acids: CSARLGGRETEAFF. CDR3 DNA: TGCAGTGCTAGGTTAGGCGGGCGTGAAACTGAAGCTTTCTTT.

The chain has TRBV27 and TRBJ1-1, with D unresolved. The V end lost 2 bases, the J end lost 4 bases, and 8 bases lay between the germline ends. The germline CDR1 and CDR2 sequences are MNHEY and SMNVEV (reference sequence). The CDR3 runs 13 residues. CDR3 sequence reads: CASSLRRSTEAFF. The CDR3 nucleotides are TGTGCCAGCAGTTTACGGAGGAGCACTGAAGCTTTCTTT.

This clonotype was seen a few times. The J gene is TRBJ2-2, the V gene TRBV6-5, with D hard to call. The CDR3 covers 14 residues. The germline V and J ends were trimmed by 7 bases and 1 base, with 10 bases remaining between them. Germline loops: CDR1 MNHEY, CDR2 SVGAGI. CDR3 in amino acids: CASTHLRNTGELFF. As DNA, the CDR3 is TGTGCCAGCACCCACCTCAGGAACACCGGGGAGCTGTTTTTT.